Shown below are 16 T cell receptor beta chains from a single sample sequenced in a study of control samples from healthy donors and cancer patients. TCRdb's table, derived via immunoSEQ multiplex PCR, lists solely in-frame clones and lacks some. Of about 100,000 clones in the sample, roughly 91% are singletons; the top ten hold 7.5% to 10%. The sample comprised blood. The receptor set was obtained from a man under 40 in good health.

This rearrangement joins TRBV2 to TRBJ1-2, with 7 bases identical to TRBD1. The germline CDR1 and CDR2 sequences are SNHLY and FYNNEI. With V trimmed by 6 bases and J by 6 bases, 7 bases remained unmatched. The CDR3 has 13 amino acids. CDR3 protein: CASRAGQENGYTF. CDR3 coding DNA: TGTGCCAGCAGGGCCGGACAGGAGAATGGCTACACCTTC. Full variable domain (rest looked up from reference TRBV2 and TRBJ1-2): EPEVTQTPSHQVTQMGQEVILRCVPISNHLYFYWYRQILGQKVEFLVSFYNNEISEKSEIFDDQFSVERPDGSNFTLKIRSTKLEDSAMYFCASRAGQENGYTFGSGTRLTVV.

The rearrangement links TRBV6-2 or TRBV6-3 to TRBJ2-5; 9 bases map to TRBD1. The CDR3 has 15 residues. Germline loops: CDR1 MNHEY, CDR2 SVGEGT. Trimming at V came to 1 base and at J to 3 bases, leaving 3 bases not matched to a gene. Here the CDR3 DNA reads TGTGCCAGCAGTTACTGGGGACAGGGAGAAGAGACCCAGTACTTC. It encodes CASSYWGQGEETQYF.

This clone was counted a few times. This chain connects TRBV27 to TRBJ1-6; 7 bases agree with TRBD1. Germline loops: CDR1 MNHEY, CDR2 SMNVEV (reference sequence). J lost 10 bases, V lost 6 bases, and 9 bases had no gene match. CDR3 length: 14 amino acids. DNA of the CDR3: TGTGCCAGCAGCCTGGGGCAGGGGGGATCACCCCTCCACTTT. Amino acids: CASSLGQGGSPLHF.

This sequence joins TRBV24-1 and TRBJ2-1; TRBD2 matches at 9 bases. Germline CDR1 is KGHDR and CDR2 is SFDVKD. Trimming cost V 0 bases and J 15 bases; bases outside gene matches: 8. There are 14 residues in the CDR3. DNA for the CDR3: TGTGCCACCAGTGATTTGACCGAAGCGGGGGGTTGGTTCTTC. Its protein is CATSDLTEAGGWFF.

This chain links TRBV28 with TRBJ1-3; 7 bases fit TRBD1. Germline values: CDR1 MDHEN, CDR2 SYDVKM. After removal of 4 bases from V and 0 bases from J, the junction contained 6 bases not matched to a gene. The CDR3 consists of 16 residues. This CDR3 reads CASSSGTVRSGNTIYF. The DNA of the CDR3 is TGTGCCAGCAGTTCCGGGACAGTCCGCTCTGGAAACACCATATATTTT.

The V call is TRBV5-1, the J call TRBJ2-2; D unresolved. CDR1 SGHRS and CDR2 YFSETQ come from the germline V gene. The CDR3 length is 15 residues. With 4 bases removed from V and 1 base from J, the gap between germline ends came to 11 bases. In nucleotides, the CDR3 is TGCGCCAGCAGCCCAACGGCCGGGAACACCGGGGAGCTGTTTTTT. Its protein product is CASSPTAGNTGELFF.

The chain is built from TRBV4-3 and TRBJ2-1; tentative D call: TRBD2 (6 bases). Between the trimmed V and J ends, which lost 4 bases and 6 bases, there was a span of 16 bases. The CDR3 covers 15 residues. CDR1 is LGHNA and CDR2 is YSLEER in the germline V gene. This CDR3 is CASSPLGGIPNEQFF. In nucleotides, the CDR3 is TGCGCCAGCAGCCCCCTGGGCGGGATACCCAATGAGCAGTTCTTC.

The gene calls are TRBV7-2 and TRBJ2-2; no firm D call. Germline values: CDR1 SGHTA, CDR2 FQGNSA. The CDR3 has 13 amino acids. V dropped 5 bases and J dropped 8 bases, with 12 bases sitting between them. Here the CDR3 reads CASSTARKGELFF. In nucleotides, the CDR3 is TGTGCCAGCAGCACGGCCAGAAAAGGGGAGCTGTTTTTT.

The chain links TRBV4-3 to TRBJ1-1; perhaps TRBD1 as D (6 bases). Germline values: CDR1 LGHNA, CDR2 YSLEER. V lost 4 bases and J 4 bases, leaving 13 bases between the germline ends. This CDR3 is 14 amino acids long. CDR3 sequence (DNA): TGCGCCAGCAGCCTACAGGGAAGAGGCACTGAAGCTTTCTTT. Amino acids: CASSLQGRGTEAFF.

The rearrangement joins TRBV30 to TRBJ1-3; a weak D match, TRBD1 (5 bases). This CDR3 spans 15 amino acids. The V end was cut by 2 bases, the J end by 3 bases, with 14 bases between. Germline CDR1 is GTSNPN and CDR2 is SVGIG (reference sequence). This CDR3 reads CAWSLPRGLGNTIYF. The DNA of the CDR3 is TGTGCCTGGAGTCTCCCCCGGGGCCTTGGAAACACCATATATTTT.

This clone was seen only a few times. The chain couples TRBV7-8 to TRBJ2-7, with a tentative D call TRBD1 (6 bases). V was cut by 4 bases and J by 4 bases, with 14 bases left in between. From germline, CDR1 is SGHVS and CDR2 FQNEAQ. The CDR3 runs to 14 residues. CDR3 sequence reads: CASSYGQSLYEQYV. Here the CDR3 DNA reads TGTGCCAGCAGCTACGGACAGAGCCTTTACGAGCAGTACGTC.

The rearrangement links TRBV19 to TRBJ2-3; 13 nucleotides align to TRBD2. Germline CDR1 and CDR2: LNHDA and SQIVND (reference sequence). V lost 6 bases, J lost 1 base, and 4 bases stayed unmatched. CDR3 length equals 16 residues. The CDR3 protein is CASSTGTSGGTDTQYF. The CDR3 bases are TGTGCCAGTAGCACGGGGACTAGCGGGGGCACAGATACGCAGTATTTT.

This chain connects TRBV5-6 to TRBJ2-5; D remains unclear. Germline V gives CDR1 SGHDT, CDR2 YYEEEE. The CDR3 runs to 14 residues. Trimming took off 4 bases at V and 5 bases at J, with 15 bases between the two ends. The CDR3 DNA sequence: TGTGCCAGCAGCCCGGACCCAACCAAGGAGACCCAGTACTTC. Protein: CASSPDPTKETQYF.

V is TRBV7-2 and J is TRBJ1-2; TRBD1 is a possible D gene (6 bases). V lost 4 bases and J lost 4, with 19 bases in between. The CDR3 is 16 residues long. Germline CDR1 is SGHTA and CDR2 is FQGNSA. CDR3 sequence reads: CASSSSTSSRGYGYTF. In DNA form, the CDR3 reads TGTGCCAGCAGCTCCTCGACCTCGTCCAGGGGCTATGGCTACACCTTC.

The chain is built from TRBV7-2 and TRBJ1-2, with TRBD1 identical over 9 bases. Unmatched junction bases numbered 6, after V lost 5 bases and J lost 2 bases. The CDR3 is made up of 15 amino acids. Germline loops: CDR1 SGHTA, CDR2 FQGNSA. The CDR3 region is CASSPWDRANYGYTF. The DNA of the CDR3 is TGTGCCAGCAGCCCCTGGGACAGGGCCAACTATGGCTACACCTTC.

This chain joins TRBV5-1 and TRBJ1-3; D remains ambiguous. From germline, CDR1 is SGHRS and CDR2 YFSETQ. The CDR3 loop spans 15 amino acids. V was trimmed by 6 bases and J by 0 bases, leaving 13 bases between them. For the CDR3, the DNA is TGCGCCAGCATGGTTCTGCCAAGCTCTGGAAACACCATATATTTT. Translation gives CASMVLPSSGNTIYF.